This T cell receptor (beta chain) was retrieved from a study of identical twins. TCRdb independently ran MiXCR on the 5' RACE reads; one entry per CDR3 protein. The sample lists hundreds of thousands of distinct CDR3 sequences; 15% to 20% were seen once. This clonotype appeared a few times. The ends lost 3 bases at V and 12 bases at J; junction bases unmatched: 9. CDR1 and CDR2 from the germline V gene are DFQATT and SNEGSKA (reference sequence). The CDR3 is made up of 14 amino acids. The sample was also reused in another study, on T cells expressing NK-cell markers.

The clonotype comes from a woman younger than 35 in good health. The specimen sequenced was PBMCs. The chain couples TRBV20-1 to TRBJ2-1; 12 bases match TRBD2. CDR3 amino acids: CSASLLAGGSLQFF. In DNA, the CDR3 is TGCAGTGCTAGTCTACTAGCGGGAGGTTCTTTGCAGTTCTTC.